This T cell receptor beta chain is drawn from a study of blood T cell repertoires in COVID-19. J was trimmed by 3 bases and V by 4 bases; bases with no gene match: 4. The CDR3 is 15 amino acids. Germline values: CDR1 SGHTS, CDR2 YDEGEE. Sequencing was performed with immunoSEQ multiplex PCR; in TCRdb, only in-frame clones are kept and a portion is missing. The sample has about 74,000 clones; around 88% are singletons. The sample was peripheral blood. The V gene is TRBV5-8, the J gene TRBJ2-3, with TRBD2 identical over 11 bases. This clonotype was obtained from a woman older than 75 with acute or convalescent COVID-19. The CDR3 nucleotides are TGTGCCAGCAGCCCCCGGACTAGCGGGACAGATACGCAGTATTTT. Protein: CASSPRTSGTDTQYF.